This T cell receptor beta chain was sequenced during a study of T cell repertoires in cytomegalovirus infection. The overall study: Through public TCR beta signatures, both CMV infection and matching HLA type were indicated. The study's findings and limits: Cumulative public TCR beta family frequency identified CMV carriers with the relevant HLA. Predominance within the ex vivo response was attributable to HLA-C-restricted CMV-specific TCR beta clonotypes.

MiXCR was run by TCRdb on the reads, yielding one entry per CDR3 protein. Of about 310,000 distinct CDR3 sequences in the sample, roughly a sixth were seen once. CDR3 length: 12 amino acids. Trimming shortened V by 2 bases and J by 7 bases, and 8 bases separated the two germline ends. To note about this clonotype: The antigen is undetermined.

This chain connects TRBV12-3 or TRBV12-4 to TRBJ1-2; weak D call: TRBD1 (5 bases). Sequencing was carried out using PBMCs. This sequence was found in a human donor in good health (CMV status not recorded). Some clones in this sample may be carry-over from other donors' samples. CDR3 amino acids: CASSLFRAGYTF. CDR3 DNA: TGTGCCAGCAGTTTATTCAGGGCTGGCTACACCTTC.